This T cell receptor beta chain was retrieved from a study of T cell responses to AZD1222 COVID-19 vaccine. The data were produced by immunoSEQ multiplex PCR, yet TCRdb's version contains in-frame clones alone and is incomplete. The repertoire holds around 130,000 clones, with 91% as singletons. Looked up from germline, CDR1 is SGHRS and CDR2 is YFSETQ. The germline V and J ends were trimmed by 0 bases and 3 bases, with 9 bases remaining between them. The CDR3 covers 14 residues. The TCR originated in an adult who received the AZD1222 COVID-19 vaccine. The source was peripheral blood, collected 28 days after the second AZD1222 dose. This chain links TRBV5-1 with TRBJ1-1, with D perhaps matching TRBD1 (6 bases). The CDR3 DNA is TGCGCCAGCAGCTTGGACGCAGGGGACACTGAAGCTTTCTTT. It codes for CASSLDAGDTEAFF.